This TCR beta chain was sequenced during a study of T-cell memory formation after mild COVID-19 (dated by TCRdb to the early 2020s). As for the study more broadly: Most TCR sequence clusters were specific to one of the two donors. In a couple of donors, T-cell clones that expanded and contracted after mild COVID-19 were tracked by sequencing TCRalpha and TCRbeta repertoires over time. Two young, previously healthy adult volunteers, one female and one male, were included in the cohort. The study at large found these results: Contracting CD4+ clones were located mainly in the CM and EM memory subsets, whereas CD8+ clones were found to be enriched in EMRA. Only a couple of mild cases were covered in the study, and larger cohorts including severe cases with pre-infection samples were considered necessary. Some responding clones were detected in pre-infection memory, suggesting pre-existing cross-reactive memory T cells joined the SARS-CoV-2 response. Clones that contracted from day 15 to 85 showed balanced CD4/CD8 phenotypes, whereas a second wave of clones that expanded from day 15 to 37 leaned towards CD4+. The second-wave clones that peaked on day 37 were not confirmed to be SARS-CoV-2 specific.

From the germline V gene (reference sequence), CDR1 is LNHNV and CDR2 is YYDKDF. Measured from the cysteine to the phenylalanine, the CDR3 is 15 residues long. Only the CDR3 portion is preserved as DNA: 45 bases, with reading frame beginning at the first base. V sheds 0 bases and J sheds 5 bases, leaving 13 bases between their ends. The table lists this clonotype with a few counts. Its specific antigen is unknown. Base qualities are not at hand, and no much larger clone is one base apart. Sequencing instrument: Illumina NovaSeq 6000. Using 5'RACE with constant-segment primers, TCRalpha and TCRbeta cDNA libraries were constructed, with sample barcodes and unique molecular identifiers added in the process. RNA was extracted from every sample with Trizol reagent. Amplification of the libraries took two PCR steps, and the second step added a second sample barcode plus Illumina TruSeq adapters. Sequencing of libraries was performed on an Illumina NovaSeq with 2 x 150 bp paired-end reads. In the paper's pipeline: Reads were demultiplexed and collapsed into UMI-guided consensus sequences with migec v1.2.7. With mixcr v2.1.11, UMI consensuses were aligned to TRA and TRB V and J templates and assembled into clonotypes. Clonotypes were classified as expanded or contracted when called significant by both edgeR and NoisET, with noise models trained on biological replicates. For edgeR calls, the cutoffs were a false discovery rate-adjusted p below 0.01 and a log2 fold-change threshold of 1. As an exploratory analysis of dynamics, max-normalized trajectories of the 1000 most abundant clonotypes were examined by PCA with hierarchical clustering. Separately sequenced CD4+ and CD8+ repertoires were used to assign the CD4 or CD8 phenotype of responding clones. The public sequencing data were trimmed at Q25 with fastp and processed into clonotypes with MiXCR by TCRdb, which kept only in-frame beta chains. Every CDR3 protein is listed once, alongside the most common genes and DNA of its rows. TCRdb's processing, not the study's, gives the V and J calls here. Recorded for this sample are 300,000 to 350,000 distinct CDR3 sequences; 15% to 20% of them occurred a single time. The biggest ten clones account for more than 20% of the sample.

PBMCs were isolated by Ficoll-Paque density gradient centrifugation. The sequence joins TRBV15 to TRBJ1-2, with no reliable assignment of the D segment. The receptor comes from a man between 18 and 29 years old who had mild COVID-19 (a few samples of this study predate the infection). The sample titles of this study are shuffled in the database, so cell type and time point are left out; the donor was told from shared clones. The specimen sequenced was PBMCs or a T cell subset sorted from them (not recorded which). The nucleotide sequence reads TGTGCCACCAGCAGAGATCCGAGCCTGGGGTATGGCTACACCTTC. Its protein product is CATSRDPSLGYGYTF.